The clone carrying this T cell receptor (beta chain) was detected only a few times. Its antigen is unidentified. The sample comes from a study of regulatory T cells in long-lasting Graves disease. Assembly of TCR beta libraries relied on iRepertoire HTBI primers together with Arm-PCR of CDR3 regions. TCRdb ran MiXCR on the multiplex PCR reads and lists one entry per CDR3 protein. The top ten hold roughly 9.3% of the sample, which has 520,000 or so distinct CDR3 sequences, around 12% seen once. Time point specified: newly diagnosed GD, antithyroid drugs for less than 3 months. Preparation of the TCR library used RNA extracted from PBMCs. Study observations and caveats: When disease was persistent, TRBV28, TRBJ1-2 and TRBJ2-5 were the favored segments.

The germline V gene encodes CDR1 MDHEN and CDR2 SYDVKM. The CDR3 spans 12 residues. Losses at the gene ends were 6 bases for V and 10 bases for J; bases not matched to a gene: 4. This same sample was also taken into another study, of T cells in Graves' hyperthyroidism and ophthalmopathy. Per that study: Clinical symptoms, serum thyroxine and TRAb, thyroid ultrasound and orbital computed tomography were used for the diagnoses.

The sequencing used peripheral blood mononuclear cells (PBMCs), collected at new diagnosis, from a patient treated with antithyroid drugs. This chain connects TRBV28 to TRBJ2-1, with 9 bases that match TRBD1. This clonotype was sampled from a woman in her 30s with Graves disease. The CDR3 DNA sequence: TGTGCCAGCAGCTCCGGACAGGGGGAGCAGTTCTTC. It encodes CASSSGQGEQFF. Complete variable domain (other parts from reference TRBV28 and TRBJ2-1): DVKVTQSSRYLVKRTGEKVFLECVQDMDHENMFWYRQDPGLGLRLIYFSYDVKMKEKGDIPEGYSVSREKKERFSLILESASTNQTSMYLCASSSGQGEQFFGPGTRLTVL.